This T cell receptor beta chain derives from a study of blood T cells in healthy people across ages. Study outcomes and limitations: With naive T cell percentage, TCR beta diversity showed a strong correlation.

Worth noting for this clonotype: Its antigen is not identified. Given a much more abundant clone one base away, this may be a read error.

Alongside a J-beta primer mix, a sample-barcoded 5' primer served in a second PCR lasting about 7 to 11 cycles. A template-switch adaptor containing 12 random nucleotides labeled each cDNA molecule. One entry per CDR3 protein results from TCRdb running MiXCR on the 5' RACE reads. This sample has some 550,000 distinct CDR3 sequences, with around half found just once. This CDR3 is 15 amino acids long. V was pared by 2 bases and J by 4 bases, with 14 bases between. CDR1 is MNHNY, CDR2 SVGAGI, per germline (reference sequence). Donors each provided about 9.5 milliliters of peripheral blood. PBMCs, at least 6 million per sample, were isolated.

Material for sequencing was blood. The V and J genes are TRBV6-6 and TRBJ1-1, with a weak D call TRBD1 (5 bases). The clonotype was recovered from a man at least 80 years old in good health. The CDR3 spells CASSYPGQRPTEAFF. In nucleotides, the CDR3 is TGTGCCAGCAGTTACCCCGGACAACGCCCCACTGAAGCTTTCTTT.